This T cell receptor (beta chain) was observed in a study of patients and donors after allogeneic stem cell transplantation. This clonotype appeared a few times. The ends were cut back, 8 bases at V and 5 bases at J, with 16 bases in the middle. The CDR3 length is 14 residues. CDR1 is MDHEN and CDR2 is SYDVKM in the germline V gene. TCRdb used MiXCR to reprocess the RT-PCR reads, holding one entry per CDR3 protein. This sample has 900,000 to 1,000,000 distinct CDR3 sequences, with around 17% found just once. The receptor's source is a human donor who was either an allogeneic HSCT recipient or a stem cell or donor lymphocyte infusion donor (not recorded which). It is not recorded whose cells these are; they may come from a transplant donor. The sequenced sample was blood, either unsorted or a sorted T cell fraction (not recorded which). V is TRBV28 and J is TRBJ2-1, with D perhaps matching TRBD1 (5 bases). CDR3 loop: CASFRAGQNNEQFF. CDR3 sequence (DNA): TGTGCCAGCTTCAGGGCTGGGCAGAACAATGAGCAGTTCTTC.